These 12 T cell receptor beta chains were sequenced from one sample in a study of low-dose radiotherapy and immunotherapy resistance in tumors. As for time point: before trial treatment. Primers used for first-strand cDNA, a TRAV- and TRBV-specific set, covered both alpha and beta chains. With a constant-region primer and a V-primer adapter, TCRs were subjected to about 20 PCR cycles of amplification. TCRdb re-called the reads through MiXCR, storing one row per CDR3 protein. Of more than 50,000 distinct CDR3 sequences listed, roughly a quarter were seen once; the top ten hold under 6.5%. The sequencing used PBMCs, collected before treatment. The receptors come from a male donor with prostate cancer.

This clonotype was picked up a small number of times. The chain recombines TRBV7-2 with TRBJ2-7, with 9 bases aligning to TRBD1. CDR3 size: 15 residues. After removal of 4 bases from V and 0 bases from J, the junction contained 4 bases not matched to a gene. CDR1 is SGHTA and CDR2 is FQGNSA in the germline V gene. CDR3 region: CASSSWDRASYEQYF. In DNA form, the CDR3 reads TGTGCCAGCAGCTCCTGGGACAGGGCCTCCTACGAGCAGTACTTC.

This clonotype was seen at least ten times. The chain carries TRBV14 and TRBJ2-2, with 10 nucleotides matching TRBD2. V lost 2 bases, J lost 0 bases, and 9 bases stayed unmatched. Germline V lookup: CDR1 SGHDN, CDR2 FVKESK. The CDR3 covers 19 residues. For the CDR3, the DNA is TGTGCCAGCAGCCAATGGGGGACTAGCGACGATCCGAACACCGGGGAGCTGTTTTTT. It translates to CASSQWGTSDDPNTGELFF.

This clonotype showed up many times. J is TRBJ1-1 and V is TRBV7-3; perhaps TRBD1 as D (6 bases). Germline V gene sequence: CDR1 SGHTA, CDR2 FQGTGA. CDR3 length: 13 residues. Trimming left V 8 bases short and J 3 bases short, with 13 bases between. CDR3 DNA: TGTGCCAGCCGACAACAGGGCTACACTGAAGCTTTCTTT. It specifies CASRQQGYTEAFF. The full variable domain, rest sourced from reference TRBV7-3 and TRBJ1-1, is GAGVSQTPSNKVTEKGKYVELRCDPISGHTALYWYRQSLGQGPEFLIYFQGTGAADDSGLPNDRFFAVRPEGSVSTLKIQRTERGDSAVYLCASRQQGYTEAFFGQGTRLTVV.

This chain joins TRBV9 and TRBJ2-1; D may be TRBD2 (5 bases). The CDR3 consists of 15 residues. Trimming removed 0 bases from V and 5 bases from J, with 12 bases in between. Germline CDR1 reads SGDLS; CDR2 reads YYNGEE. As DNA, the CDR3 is TGTGCCAGCAGCGTAGCCAGCGCGGGCCACAATGAGCAGTTCTTC. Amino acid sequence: CASSVASAGHNEQFF.

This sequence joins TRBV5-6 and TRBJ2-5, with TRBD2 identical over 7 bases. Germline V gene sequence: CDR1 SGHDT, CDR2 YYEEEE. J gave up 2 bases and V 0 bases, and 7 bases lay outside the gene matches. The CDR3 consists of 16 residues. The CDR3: CASSLAATSRQETQYF. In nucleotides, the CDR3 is TGTGCCAGCAGCTTGGCGGCGACTAGCAGACAAGAGACCCAGTACTTC.

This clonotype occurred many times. CDR3 loop: CASSYLGGSGTGELFF. CDR3 coding DNA: TGTGCCAGCAGTTACCTCGGCGGGAGTGGGACCGGGGAGCTGTTTTTT. The chain has TRBV6-2 or TRBV6-3 and TRBJ2-2, with 7 bases aligning to TRBD2. Trimming cost V 2 bases and J 5 bases; bases outside gene matches: 8. The V gene's germline CDR1 is MNHEY and CDR2 SVGEGT. The CDR3 is 16 amino acids.

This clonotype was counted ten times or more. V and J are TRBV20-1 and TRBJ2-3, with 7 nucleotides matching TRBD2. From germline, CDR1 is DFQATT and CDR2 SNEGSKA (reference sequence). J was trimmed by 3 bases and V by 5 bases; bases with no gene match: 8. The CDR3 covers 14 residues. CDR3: CSALRAGETDTQYF. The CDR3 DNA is TGCAGTGCTCTCCGGGCGGGAGAGACAGATACGCAGTATTTT.

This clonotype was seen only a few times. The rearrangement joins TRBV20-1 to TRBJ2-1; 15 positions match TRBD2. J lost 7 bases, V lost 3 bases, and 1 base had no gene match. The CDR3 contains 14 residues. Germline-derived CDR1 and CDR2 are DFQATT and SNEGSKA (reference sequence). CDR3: CSARGLAGGNEQFF. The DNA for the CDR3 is TGCAGTGCTAGGGGACTAGCGGGAGGAAATGAGCAGTTCTTC.

CDR3 DNA: TGTGCCAGCAGCCCCCGGGACAGGGTGGAAGATAGGGATGGCTACACCTTC. It codes for CASSPRDRVEDRDGYTF. The chain joins TRBV5-3 to TRBJ1-2; 9 positions match TRBD1. TRBV5-3 is assigned to the ORF class and has an uncertain function. Unmatched junction bases numbered 20, after V lost 8 bases and J lost 6 bases. The length of the CDR3 is 17 residues.

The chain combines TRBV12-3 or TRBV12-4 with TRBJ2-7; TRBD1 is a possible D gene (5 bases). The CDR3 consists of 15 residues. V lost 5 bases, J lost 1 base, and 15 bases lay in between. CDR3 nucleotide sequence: TGTGCCAGCAGTGGTACAAGACAGCGATCCTACGAGCAGTACTTC. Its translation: CASSGTRQRSYEQYF.

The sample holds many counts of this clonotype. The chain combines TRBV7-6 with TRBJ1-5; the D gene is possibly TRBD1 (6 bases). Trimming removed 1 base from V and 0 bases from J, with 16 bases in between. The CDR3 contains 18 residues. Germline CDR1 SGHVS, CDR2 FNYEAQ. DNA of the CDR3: TGTGCCAGCAGCTTAGGGGCAGGGGCACAAGATAGCAATCAGCCCCAGCATTTT. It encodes CASSLGAGAQDSNQPQHF.

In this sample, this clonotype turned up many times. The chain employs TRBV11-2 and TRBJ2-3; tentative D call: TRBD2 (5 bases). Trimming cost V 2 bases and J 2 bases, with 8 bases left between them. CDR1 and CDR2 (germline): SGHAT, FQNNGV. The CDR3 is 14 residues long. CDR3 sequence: CASSLQRTTDTQYF. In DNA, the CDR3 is TGTGCCAGCAGCTTACAGCGGACCACAGATACGCAGTATTTT.